This TCR beta chain was obtained from a study of regulatory T cells in long-lasting Graves disease. CDR3-region Arm-PCR and iRepertoire HTBI primers produced the TCR beta libraries. Study processing details: Among the samples, around 61 TRBV and more than twelve TRBJ segments were identified. TCRdb redid the calling of the multiplex PCR reads with MiXCR, one entry per CDR3 protein. The V and J calls here are based on TCRdb, not the publication. The sample consists of roughly 400,000 distinct CDR3 sequences, approximately 15% of them appearing once. Points from the study as a whole: The TCR repertoire of persistent Graves' patients was less diverse than that of newly diagnosed ones.

A note on this clonotype: Antigen unknown.

Sample time point: newly diagnosed GD, antithyroid drugs for less than 3 months. Researchers made the TCR library from RNA that was extracted from PBMCs. Graves' disease diagnosis used American Thyroid Association guidelines. These data were also filed under a second study, of T cells in Graves' hyperthyroidism and ophthalmopathy. Per that paper: A lack of ophthalmopathy progression within 18 months defined stable Graves' hyperthyroidism.

Sequences were derived from peripheral blood mononuclear cells (PBMCs), sampled at new diagnosis, from a patient treated with antithyroid drugs. The sequence derives from a woman between 35 and 50 years old with Graves disease.

The CDR3: CASSISGRIDTQYF. In DNA, the CDR3 is TGTGCCAGCAGCATAAGCGGGAGGATCGATACGCAGTATTTT. The chain links TRBV9 to TRBJ2-3, with 9 bases fitting TRBD2. The CDR3 sequence is 14 residues long. The germline V gene has CDR1 SGDLS and CDR2 YYNGEE. V lost 4 bases and J lost 6; bases outside the gene matches: 6.